The entry below describes one T cell receptor beta chain. CDR1 and CDR2 from the germline V gene are MNHEY and SMNVEV (reference sequence). Trimming removed 10 bases at V and 9 bases at J, with 25 bases between. The CDR3 has 15 amino acids. This entry is derived from a study of blood T cell repertoires in COVID-19. Study as a whole: Collection of acute and convalescent COVID-19 samples took place in the United States, Italy and Spain. T cells, B-cell-depleted T cells, or PBMCs provided the cDNA or gDNA that served as material.

Authors' methods: The authors estimated nucleated cell counts from reference gene primer amplification. The method was immunoSEQ multiplex PCR; TCRdb's version includes in-frame clones alone and lacks a portion of them. That table supplies the V and J calls and clone size; D and trimming were determined from the DNA. The sample lists roughly 120,000 clones; approximately 88% were seen once. The gene calls are TRBV27 and TRBJ2-1; D is perhaps TRBD2 (6 bases). The sequence was collected from a woman between 70 and 85 years old with acute or convalescent COVID-19. The sequenced sample was peripheral blood. The CDR3: CATSRGESRLSEQFF. The DNA of the CDR3 is TGTGCCACCTCGCGGGGAGAGAGTAGGTTAAGTGAGCAGTTCTTC.